The 20 T cell receptor beta chains in this list originate from one sample, sequenced in a study of cytomegalovirus exposure and HLA in healthy donors (dated by TCRdb to 2016 to 2017). Library preparation used the immunoSEQ multiplex PCR assay. For the multiplex PCR, a mixture combining 60 forward primers for TCR Vbeta segments and 13 reverse primers for TCR Jbeta segments was used. TCRdb stores this immuneACCESS table with in-frame sequences only. Part of the clones is absent; in the studies checked, under half of the shortfall reflects unresolved V genes, and no reason is known for the rest. The sample data list under 150,000 clones, and around 76% of these were observed just once. 1.8% of the sample is held by the ten biggest clonotypes. Material: PBMCs. Receptors originate from a woman aged 50 to 60 in good health and CMV-seronegative.

This clone appeared a few times. The rearrangement joins TRBV5-1 to TRBJ2-2; a weak D match, TRBD1 (5 bases). Trimming shortened V by 7 bases and J by 4 bases, and 11 bases separated the two germline ends. This CDR3 contains 13 residues. The germline V gene has CDR1 SGHRS and CDR2 YFSETQ. The CDR3 is CASHLTGTGELFF. The CDR3 DNA is TGCGCCAGCCATCTCACAGGCACCGGGGAGCTGTTTTTT.

The rearrangement links TRBV5-1 to TRBJ1-1, with 8 bases fitting TRBD1. Germline CDR1 is SGHRS and CDR2 is YFSETQ. Trimming removed 5 bases from V and 2 bases from J; junction bases left unmatched: 5. The CDR3 covers 14 residues. The CDR3 DNA reads as TGCGCCAGCAGGGCAGGGGGCTATAACACTGAAGCTTTCTTT. It yields the protein CASRAGGYNTEAFF.

In DNA form, the CDR3 reads TGTGCCAGCACTACAGAACGATCCTACGAGCAGTACTTC. This encodes CASTTERSYEQYF. The rearrangement joins TRBV2 to TRBJ2-7; no clear D gene. CDR3 length equals 13 residues. V was trimmed by 7 bases and J by 1 base, leaving 11 bases between them. In germline, CDR1 is SNHLY, CDR2 FYNNEI.

Notes on this clone: One end of the junction is discordant with germline, which a read error may explain. The chain uses TRBV25-1 and TRBJ2-5; perhaps TRBD1 as D (5 bases). The CDR3 consists of 14 residues. CDR1 MGHDK and CDR2 SYGVNS come from the germline V gene. CDR3 nucleotides: TGTGCCAGCAGTGCCGTAGACAGACAAGAGGCCCAGTACTTC. This encodes CASSAVDRQEAQYF.

V gene TRBV30 combines with J gene TRBJ1-1, with a possible D match to TRBD1 (6 bases). Trimming pared 2 bases from V and 1 base from J, leaving 14 bases between. The CDR3 is 15 residues long. Per germline, CDR1 GTSNPN and CDR2 SVGIG (reference sequence). Written as DNA, the CDR3 is TGTGCCTGGAGTCGATGGACAGTGGGGAACACTGAAGCTTTCTTT. Translated: CAWSRWTVGNTEAFF.

This clone has more than one count but fewer than ten. The V and J genes are TRBV6-6 and TRBJ1-1; no reliable D call. This CDR3 is 12 amino acids long. Germline V lookup: CDR1 MNHNY, CDR2 SVGAGI (reference sequence). Trimming removed 7 bases from V and 5 bases from J, with 11 bases in between. The CDR3 DNA follows: TGTGCCAGCACCCCCTCGGGAACTGAAGCTTTCTTT. Its protein is CASTPSGTEAFF.

Here the CDR3 reads CASSSHRGLTGELFF. The CDR3 DNA reads TGCGCCAGCAGCTCCCACAGGGGACTCACCGGGGAGCTGTTTTTT. The gene calls are TRBV4-3 and TRBJ2-2, with a possible D match to TRBD1 (7 bases). The ends were cut back, 5 bases at V and 4 bases at J, with 14 bases in the middle. Germline CDR1 and CDR2: LGHNA and YSLEER. The CDR3 extends over 15 amino acids.

V is TRBV7-9 and J is TRBJ1-1; TRBD1 matches at 7 bases. The CDR3 is made up of 15 amino acids. Germline CDR1 is SEHNR and CDR2 is FQNEAQ (reference sequence). V trimming: 4 bases; J trimming: 5 bases; junction bases outside the gene matches: 10. The CDR3 loop is CASSSPTGLWTEAFF. In nucleotides, the CDR3 is TGTGCCAGCAGCTCCCCGACAGGGCTATGGACTGAAGCTTTCTTT.

This clone was detected only once. Germline is not matched at one junction end, which may reflect a read error. The rearrangement links TRBV7-9 to TRBJ2-5; TRBD1 matches at 11 bases. The CDR3 is 16 amino acids. Germline assignment: CDR1 SEHNR and CDR2 FQNEAQ (reference sequence). In DNA form, the CDR3 reads TGTGCCAGCTGCTTGGGGACAGGGGGGGGTCAAGAGACCCAGTACTTC. It encodes CASCLGTGGGQETQYF.

As concerns this clone: Other DNA sequences of this sample code for an identical CDR3. J is TRBJ1-5 and V is TRBV5-8; TRBD1 is a possible D gene (5 bases). CDR3 length: 15 residues. The V gene's germline CDR1 is SGHTS and CDR2 YDEGEE. V was trimmed by 0 bases and J by 0 bases, leaving 7 bases between them. CDR3 DNA sequence: TGTGCCAGCAGCTTGGGTGGGGCTAGCAATCAGCCCCAGCATTTT. It specifies CASSLGGASNQPQHF. Supplemented by reference TRBV5-8 and TRBJ1-5, the full variable domain reads EAGVTQSPTHLIKTRGQQATLRCSPISGHTSVYWYQQALGLGLQFLLWYDEGEERNRGNFPPRFSGRQFPNYSSELNVNALELEDSALYLCASSLGGASNQPQHFGDGTRLSIL.

The J gene is TRBJ2-6, the V gene TRBV7-2, with 9 bases aligning to TRBD1. Trimming removed 1 base from V and 11 bases from J; junction bases left unmatched: 9. CDR1 and CDR2 from the germline V gene are SGHTA and FQGNSA. This CDR3 region has 16 residues. In nucleotides, the CDR3 is TGTGCCAGCAGCTTAGTCGGGACAGGGTCCCAACACGTCCTGACTTTC. Encoded protein: CASSLVGTGSQHVLTF.

The gene calls are TRBV5-6 and TRBJ2-3; TRBD1 matches 9 bases. Germline values: CDR1 SGHDT, CDR2 YYEEEE. CDR3 length equals 15 residues. J was trimmed by 1 base and V by 4 bases; bases with no gene match: 4. This CDR3 reads CASSRRTGGTDTQYF. The CDR3 DNA follows: TGTGCCAGCAGCCGAAGGACAGGGGGCACAGATACGCAGTATTTT.

The chain recombines TRBV9 with TRBJ1-1; TRBD1 matches 10 bases. The CDR3 is made up of 12 amino acids. Germline CDR1 reads SGDLS; CDR2 reads YYNGEE. Trimming at V came to 3 bases and at J to 10 bases, leaving 3 bases not matched to a gene. Written as DNA, the CDR3 is TGTGCCAGCAGCGCGACAGGGGGCAGAGCTTTCTTT. Translation gives CASSATGGRAFF.

In nucleotides, the CDR3 is TGTGCCAGCAGCATACGTGGGACTGACCAAGAGACCCAGTACTTC. Encoded protein: CASSIRGTDQETQYF. The chain joins TRBV11-2 to TRBJ2-5, with D possibly TRBD2 on 6 matching bases. The ends were cut back, 5 bases at V and 0 bases at J, with 13 bases in the middle. This CDR3 has 15 amino acids. The germline V gene has CDR1 SGHAT and CDR2 FQNNGV.

The gene calls are TRBV5-4 and TRBJ2-5; TRBD2 agrees at 9 bases. Losses at the gene ends were 6 bases for V and 7 bases for J; bases not matched to a gene: 13. Germline CDR1 reads SGHNT; CDR2 reads YYREEE (reference sequence). The CDR3 contains 15 residues. The CDR3 reads CASTESGRLRGTQYF. The CDR3 DNA reads as TGTGCCAGCACCGAAAGCGGGAGGCTGAGAGGGACCCAGTACTTC.

The gene calls are TRBV15 and TRBJ1-6; 7 nucleotides align to TRBD1. V dropped 3 bases and J dropped 7; count of bases not matched to a gene: 9. Germline assignment: CDR1 LNHNV and CDR2 YYDKDF (reference sequence). The CDR3 covers 16 residues. The CDR3 DNA sequence: TGTGCCACCAGCAGGGGATCCAGGGGGGAAAATTCACCCCTCCACTTT. Amino acids: CATSRGSRGENSPLHF.

J is TRBJ2-7 and V is TRBV18, with TRBD1 identical over 7 bases. The junction had 10 bases not matched to a gene; V was cut back by 5 bases and J by 3 bases. CDR1 is KGHSH and CDR2 is LQKENI in the germline V gene. The CDR3 contains 15 residues. The CDR3 DNA reads TGTGCCAGCTCAACGTCCGGGACAGATGGCTACGAGCAGTACTTC. It yields the protein CASSTSGTDGYEQYF.

This clone occurred once. V usage is TRBV6-1 and J usage is TRBJ2-7; TRBD2 matches at 10 bases. From germline, CDR1 is MNHNS and CDR2 SASEGT. The CDR3 has 15 amino acids. The J segment lost 2 bases and the V segment lost 10 bases, leaving 11 bases of the junction unmatched. The CDR3 coding sequence is TGTGCCACCTCTGTCGGACTAGCGGATACCTACGAGCAGTACTTC. It is translated as CATSVGLADTYEQYF.

The chain uses TRBV2 and TRBJ2-6; possibly TRBD1 for D (6 bases). Germline V gene sequence: CDR1 SNHLY, CDR2 FYNNEI. Trimming left V 8 bases short and J 0 bases short, with 17 bases between. CDR3 length: 17 amino acids. The CDR3 protein is CASVPDSPTSGANVLTF. Here the CDR3 DNA reads TGTGCCAGCGTCCCGGACAGCCCAACCTCTGGGGCCAACGTCCTGACTTTC. Full variable domain (remainder filled in from reference TRBV2 and TRBJ2-6): EPEVTQTPSHQVTQMGQEVILRCVPISNHLYFYWYRQILGQKVEFLVSFYNNEISEKSEIFDDQFSVERPDGSNFTLKIRSTKLEDSAMYFCASVPDSPTSGANVLTFGAGSRLTVL.

The chain couples TRBV2 to TRBJ2-7; D might be TRBD1 (6 bases). Trimming stripped 10 bases from V and 4 bases from J, with 17 bases between. Germline lookup yields CDR1 SNHLY and CDR2 FYNNEI. The CDR3 runs to 13 residues. The CDR3 sequence is CATARQGQYEQYV. As DNA, the CDR3 is TGTGCCACCGCTCGGCAGGGGCAATACGAGCAGTACGTC.